This T cell receptor (beta chain) comes out of a study of breast tumors, draining lymph nodes, adjacent tissues. Notes on the study in general: Tumor and nontumor repertoires were significantly more similar in luminal-like than in basal-like breast cancer.

Using its own MiXCR run on the multiplex PCR reads, TCRdb lists one record per CDR3 protein. Of about 60,000 distinct CDR3 sequences listed, approximately 54% are singletons. CDR3 length: 16 amino acids. V gave up 5 bases and J gave up 6 bases; unmatched junction bases: 4. In germline, CDR1 is LNHDA, CDR2 SQIVND (reference sequence). This clonotype was seen only once. The antigen is not known. This sequence joins TRBV19 and TRBJ2-1; 16 bases fit TRBD2. This sequence was found in a female donor with breast cancer. Some clones in this sample may be carry-over from other donors' samples. The sequencing input was breast tumor tissue. CDR3 in DNA: TGTGCCAGTAGTCCGGGACTAGCGGGAGGGCCCAATGAGCAGTTCTTC. Translated: CASSPGLAGGPNEQFF.